This T cell receptor (beta chain) was found in a study of CD8 T cells in Susac syndrome. Sequencing targeted TCR beta in T cells from blood (CD8+ and CD4+). cDNA came from about 0.51 to 1 ug RNA primed by random hexamers. It was immunoSEQ multiplex PCR that amplified TCR beta CDR3 across 54 Vbeta and 13 Jbeta. TCRdb itself ran the immunoSEQ multiplex PCR reads through MiXCR, one entry per CDR3 protein. The sample holds some 200,000 distinct CDR3 sequences, approximately 96% seen once. The CDR3 contains 15 residues. V was trimmed by 4 bases and J by 1 base, leaving 13 bases between them. CDR1 is MGHRA, CDR2 YSYEKL, per germline.

What was sequenced was CD4+ T cells from PBMCs. The V gene is TRBV4-1, the J gene TRBJ2-5; weak D call: TRBD1 (6 bases). The sequence was collected from a human donor with Susac syndrome. The CDR3 region is CASSLIQGTQETQYF. In DNA form, the CDR3 reads TGCGCCAGCAGCCTCATACAGGGAACCCAAGAGACCCAGTACTTC.